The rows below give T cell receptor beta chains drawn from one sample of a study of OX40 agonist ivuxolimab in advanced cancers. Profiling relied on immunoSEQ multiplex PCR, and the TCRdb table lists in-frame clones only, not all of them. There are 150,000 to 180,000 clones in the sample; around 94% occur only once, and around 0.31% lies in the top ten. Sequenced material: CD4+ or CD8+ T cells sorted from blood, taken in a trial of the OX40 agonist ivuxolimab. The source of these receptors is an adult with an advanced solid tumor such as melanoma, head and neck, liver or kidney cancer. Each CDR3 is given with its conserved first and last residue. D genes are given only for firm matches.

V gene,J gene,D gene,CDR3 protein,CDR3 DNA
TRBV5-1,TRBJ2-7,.,CASSDRTVLNEQYF,TGCGCCAGCAGCGACCGGACAGTTCTCAACGAGCAGTACTTC
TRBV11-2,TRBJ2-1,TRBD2,CASSLGSGGPNEQFF,TGTGCCAGCAGCTTAGGTAGCGGGGGCCCTAATGAGCAGTTCTTC
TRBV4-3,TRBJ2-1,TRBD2,CASSGHSGREVDEQFF,TGCGCCAGCAGCGGACACAGCGGGAGGGAGGTGGATGAGCAGTTCTTC
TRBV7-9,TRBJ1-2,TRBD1,CASTVQGPQNYGYTF,TGTGCCAGCACCGTACAGGGGCCTCAAAACTATGGCTACACCTTC
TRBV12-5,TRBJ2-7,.,CASGPGRTYEQYF,TGTGCTAGTGGTCCGGGACGGACCTACGAGCAGTACTTC
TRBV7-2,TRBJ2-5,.,CASSLVVSGAETQYF,TGTGCCAGCAGCTTAGTAGTCTCAGGGGCCGAGACCCAGTACTTC
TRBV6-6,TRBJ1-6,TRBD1,CASSYSGTGFPLHF,TGTGCCAGCAGTTACTCCGGGACAGGGTTCCCCCTCCACTTT
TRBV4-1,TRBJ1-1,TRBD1,CASKTPGRGLATEAFF,TGCGCCAGCAAAACGCCGGGGAGGGGGCTGGCGACTGAAGCTTTCTTT
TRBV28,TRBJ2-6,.,CASTAGGPIGANVLTF,TGTGCCAGCACGGCAGGGGGGCCTATTGGGGCCAACGTCCTGACTTTC
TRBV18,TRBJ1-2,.,CASSPDGRLGGYTF,TGTGCCAGCTCACCGGACGGACGTTTGGGAGGCTACACCTTC
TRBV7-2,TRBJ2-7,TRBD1,CASSLDRGYEQYF,TGTGCCAGCAGCCTTGACAGGGGGTACGAGCAGTACTTC
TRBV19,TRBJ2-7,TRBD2,CASSIGGGPVYEQYF,TGTGCCAGTAGTATAGGGGGAGGGCCGGTTTACGAGCAGTACTTC
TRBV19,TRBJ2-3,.,CASSSNTDTQYF,TGTGCCAGTAGCTCTAATACAGATACGCAGTATTTT
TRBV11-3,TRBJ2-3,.,CASSLDPTAGTQYF,TGTGCCAGCAGCCTGGACCCCACGGCCGGTACGCAGTATTTT
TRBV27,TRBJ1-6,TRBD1,CASSLEGAPYNSPLHF,TGTGCCAGCAGTTTAGAGGGGGCACCTTATAATTCACCCCTCCACTTT
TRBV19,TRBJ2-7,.,CASRRAGSSYEQYF,TGTGCCAGTCGTAGGGCGGGGAGCTCCTACGAGCAGTACTTC
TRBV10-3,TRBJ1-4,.,CAIKGLDEKLFF,TGTGCCATCAAGGGACTTGATGAAAAACTGTTTTTT